The source of this TCR beta chain is a study of cytomegalovirus exposure and HLA in healthy donors. PCR employed 60 Vbeta and 13 Jbeta primers. The table came from immunoSEQ multiplex PCR; TCRdb's copy has only in-frame clones and leaves some out. The repertoire includes under 150,000 clones, around two thirds of them detected once, and roughly 10% sits in the top ten. V lost 1 base and J 2 bases, leaving 14 bases between the germline ends. The germline V gene encodes CDR1 SGHTA and CDR2 FQGTGA. The CDR3 sequence is 17 residues long. Material: PBMCs. This sequence was found in a woman in her thirties or forties in good health and CMV-seropositive. The chain links TRBV7-3 to TRBJ2-2; D might be TRBD1 (6 bases). CDR3 sequence: CASSLSKHRDNTGELFF. CDR3 DNA: TGTGCCAGCAGCTTAAGCAAGCACAGGGACAACACCGGGGAGCTGTTTTTT.